In its sample, the clone carrying this T cell receptor (beta chain) was seen many times. Roughly three months, about 14 weeks, into antiretroviral therapy, follow-up blood was collected. No cell fractionation was done, so the repertoire covers all unsorted peripheral blood T cells. This sample was taken from a study of HIV-infected patients and healthy controls. Reverse transcription used 450 to 650 ng RNA and constant-region primers for alpha and beta. Separate chain-specific third strand synthesis with multiplexing indices produced the alpha and beta libraries. MiXCR, run by TCRdb on the 5' RACE reads, gives a single entry per CDR3 protein. The sample includes 18,000 or so distinct CDR3 sequences, approximately 9% of them seen just once. The sample was blood, taken during antiretroviral therapy. This TCR came from an adult with HIV infection.

In DNA, the CDR3 is TGTGCCAGCAGCCCCCGGGTAGCGGGAGTTACCGGGGAGCTGTTTTTT. Translated, it gives CASSPRVAGVTGELFF. The chain combines TRBV7-9 with TRBJ2-2; 9 positions agree with TRBD2. The ends lost 5 bases at V and 5 bases at J; junction bases unmatched: 9. The CDR3 has 16 residues. Germline loops: CDR1 SEHNR, CDR2 FQNEAQ (reference sequence). The variable domain in full, completed from reference TRBV7-9 and TRBJ2-2, reads DTGVSQNPRHKITKRGQNVTFRCDPISEHNRLYWYRQTLGQGPEFLTYFQNEAQLEKSRLLSDRFSAERPKGSFSTLEIQRTEQGDSAMYLCASSPRVAGVTGELFFGEGSRLTVL.